This is a list of T cell receptor beta chains from one sample in a study of T cells after yellow fever vaccination. TCRdb reprocessed the 5' RACE reads via MiXCR and lists one record per CDR3 protein. The sample includes about 140,000 distinct CDR3 sequences, more than 6.5% of them seen just once. This sample comprised CD4+ T cells sorted from PBMCs, obtained 10 days after the yellow fever booster vaccination. The receptors originated from a man aged 25 to 40 who received the YFV17D yellow fever vaccine. CDR3s include the opening cysteine and the closing phenylalanine or tryptophan. D genes are given only for firm matches. Size tells how often a clone was seen (once, few, many) or the class of an expanded clone, and some rows leave it out.

cdr3_nt | cdr3_aa | d_call | v_call | clone_size | j_call
TGCGCCAGCAAGGAGGTGCCTTTTGGAAGTATGCCGTCCAACTACAATGAGCAGTTCTTC | CASKEVPFGSMPSNYNEQFF | NA | TRBV5-1 | many | TRBJ2-1
TGCGCCAGCAGCTTGAAAGGGGAAGGGTCCGGGGAGCTGTTTTTT | CASSLKGEGSGELFF | NA | TRBV5-1 | many | TRBJ2-2
TGTGCCAGCAGCTTGGCTAGCGGCCGATCCTACGAGCAGTACTTC | CASSLASGRSYEQYF | TRBD2 | TRBV5-6 | many | TRBJ2-7
TGTGCCTGGAATCCCGGACAGGGAAAGCAGTTCTTC | CAWNPGQGKQFF | TRBD1 | TRBV30 | many | TRBJ2-1
TGCGCCAGCAGCTTGCCCCGAAATTCCTACAATGAGCAGTTCTTC | CASSLPRNSYNEQFF | NA | TRBV5-1 | many | TRBJ2-1
TGTGCCAGCAGCTCTACCACAGGACTGAACACTGAAGCTTTCTTT | CASSSTTGLNTEAFF | NA | TRBV7-6 | many | TRBJ1-1
TGTGCCAGCAGCGTAGCGGCTAGCACAGATACGCAGTATTTT | CASSVAASTDTQYF | NA | TRBV9 | many | TRBJ2-3
TGTGCCAGCAGGGACGTAAGCTCCTACAATGAGCAGTTCTTC | CASRDVSSYNEQFF | NA | TRBV12-3/TRBV12-4 | few | TRBJ2-1
TGTGCCAGCAGCTCGACTAGCGGGACCAATATGACCCAGTACTTC | CASSSTSGTNMTQYF | TRBD2 | TRBV28 | once | TRBJ2-5
TGTGCCAGTAGTCCGACAGGGACCGGGGAGCTGTTTTTT | CASSPTGTGELFF | TRBD1 | TRBV19 | many | TRBJ2-2
TGTGCCAGCTCACAACAAAATAGCAATCAGCCCCAGCATTTT | CASSQQNSNQPQHF | NA | TRBV18 | NA | TRBJ1-5